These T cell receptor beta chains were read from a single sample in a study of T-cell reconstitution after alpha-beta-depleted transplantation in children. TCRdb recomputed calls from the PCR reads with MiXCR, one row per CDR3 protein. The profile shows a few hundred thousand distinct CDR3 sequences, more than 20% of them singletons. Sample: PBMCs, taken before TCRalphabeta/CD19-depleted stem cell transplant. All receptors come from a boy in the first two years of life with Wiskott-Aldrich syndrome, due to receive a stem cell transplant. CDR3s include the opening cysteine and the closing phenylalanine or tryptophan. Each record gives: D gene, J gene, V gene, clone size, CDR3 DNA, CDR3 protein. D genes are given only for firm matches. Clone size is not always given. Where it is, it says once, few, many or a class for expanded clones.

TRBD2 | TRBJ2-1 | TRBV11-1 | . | TGTGCCAGCAGCCCCTCTAGCGGGAGGGCGGGTGAGCAGTTCTTC | CASSPSSGRAGEQFF
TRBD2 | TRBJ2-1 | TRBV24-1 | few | TGTGCCACCAGTGACCCGACTAGCCCCGAGCAGTTCTTC | CATSDPTSPEQFF
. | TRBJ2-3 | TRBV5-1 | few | TGCGCCAGCAGCTTGCAGGAAACAGATACGCAGTATTTT | CASSLQETDTQYF
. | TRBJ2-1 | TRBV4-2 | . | TGTGCCAGCAGCCCGGGACTGCGCTCCTACAATGAGCAGTTCTTC | CASSPGLRSYNEQFF
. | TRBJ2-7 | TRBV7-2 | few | TGTGCCAGCAACCAAGGGGGAGGGGGGGCCTACGAGCAGTACTTC | CASNQGGGGAYEQYF
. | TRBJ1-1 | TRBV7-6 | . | TGTGCCAGCAGCTCGGACACGAACACTGAAGCTTTCTTT | CASSSDTNTEAFF
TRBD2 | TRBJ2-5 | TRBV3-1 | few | TGTGCCAGCAGCCCCGGACTAGCGGATCAAGAGACCCAGTACTTC | CASSPGLADQETQYF
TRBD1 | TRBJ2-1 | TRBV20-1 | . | TGCAGTGCCGAGTCCGGGACAGGGGAAAATGAGCAGTTCTTC | CSAESGTGENEQFF
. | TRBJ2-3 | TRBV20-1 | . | TGCAGTGCTAGAAGGAGGGTGGGCGCAGATACGCAGTATTTT | CSARRRVGADTQYF
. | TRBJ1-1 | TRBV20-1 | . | TGCAGTGCTAGGAAAACGGCAAACACTGAAGCTTTCTTT | CSARKTANTEAFF
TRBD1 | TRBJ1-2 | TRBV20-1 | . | TGCAGTGCTAGAGATGAGGCAGGGGGCCGTGGCTACACCTTC | CSARDEAGGRGYTF
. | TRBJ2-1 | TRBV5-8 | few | TGTGCCAGCAGCGTCCTCGGTCACAACAATGAGCAGTTCTTC | CASSVLGHNNEQFF
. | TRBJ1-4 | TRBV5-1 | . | TGCGCCAGCAGCGCGGTCGGTGCAACTAATGAAAAACTGTTTTTT | CASSAVGATNEKLFF
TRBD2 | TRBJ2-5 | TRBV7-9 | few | TGTGCCAGCAGCGTCGGACTAGCGGGAAAAGAGACCCAGTACTTC | CASSVGLAGKETQYF
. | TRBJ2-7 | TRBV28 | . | TGTGCCAGCAGTTTACGCCGAGATGTCTACGAGCAGTACTTC | CASSLRRDVYEQYF
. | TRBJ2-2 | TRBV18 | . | TGTGCCAGCTCACCACTAATTAGCGCAACGAACACCGGGGAGCTGTTTTTT | CASSPLISATNTGELFF
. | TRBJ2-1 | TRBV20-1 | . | TGCAGTGCCAAGCTCCGGGAGCAGTTCTTC | CSAKLREQFF
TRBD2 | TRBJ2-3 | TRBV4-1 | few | TGCGCCAGCAGCCCCTCCGGGACTAGCGGGAGGACAGATACGCAGTATTTT | CASSPSGTSGRTDTQYF
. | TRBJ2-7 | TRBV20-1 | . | TGCAGTGCTAGAGGGGAACCGCCCCAGCGGTGGCCCTACGAGCAGTACTTC | CSARGEPPQRWPYEQYF
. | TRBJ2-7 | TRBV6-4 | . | TGTGCCAGCAGGGAATCCCGCTACGAGCAGTACTTC | CASRESRYEQYF
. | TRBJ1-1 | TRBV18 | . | TGTGCCAGCTCACCACGGATGCAGGGTCGGGCTGAAGCTTTCTTT | CASSPRMQGRAEAFF
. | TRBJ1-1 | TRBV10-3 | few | TGTGCCATCAAGGACGCGCTGAACACTGAAGCTTTCTTT | CAIKDALNTEAFF
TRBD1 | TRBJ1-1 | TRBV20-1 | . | TGCAGTGCTAGAGATGGACAGGGGATTGAAGCTTTCTTT | CSARDGQGIEAFF